This T cell receptor beta chain was retrieved from a study of brain T cells in children with intractable seizures. Produced via immunoSEQ multiplex PCR; TCRdb's table is partial and in-frame only. Of approximately 41,000 clones in the sample, approximately 92% were seen once. CDR1 is LNHDA, CDR2 SQIVND, per germline (reference sequence). With 3 bases clipped from V and 7 bases from J, the junction kept 11 bases outside the gene matches. This CDR3 comprises 15 residues. The J gene is TRBJ1-2, the V gene TRBV19, with 7 positions matching TRBD1. This TCR derives from a girl aged 2-10 years with tuberous sclerosis and intractable seizures. Sequenced material: peripheral blood, taken at surgery. Here the CDR3 DNA reads TGTGCCAGTAGTATTGCACTAGTCGGGACAGCTGGCTACACCTTC. As protein: CASSIALVGTAGYTF.